This T cell receptor (beta chain) appears in the sequencing data of a study of cytomegalovirus exposure and HLA in healthy donors (dated by TCRdb to 2016 to 2017). In the study overall: An earlier analysis of about 530 of the donors reported 276 Gb of sequence data and 117 million unique TCR beta sequences obtained from approximately 180 million T cells. An early release that covered more than 550 HLA-typed donors contained 250 to 350 gigabases of sequencing data and 80 million or so unique TCR sequences. Among the roughly 430 genotyped donors, approximately 76% belonged to the genetic ancestry cluster associated with self-reported Caucasian donors. The aim of the study was to test whether cataloging public T cell receptors could identify signatures of past pathogen exposure. The T cell repertoires of 700 or so subjects were profiled by immunosequencing and related to cytomegalovirus serostatus. A separate validation cohort of 90 to 150 different subjects was used in addition to the 666-subject first cohort. High-throughput TCR immunosequencing, statistical association of individual TCRs with disease status, and machine learning were combined to predict cytomegalovirus infection status. In a later analysis, previously published TCR beta repertoires from fewer than 750 donors were re-analyzed and high-resolution HLA genotyping was added so that TCR occurrence patterns could be studied. Rather than drawing on any new phenotypic data, the later analysis identified candidate immune exposures from TCR beta sequences and the way those sequences occurred across donors. In an earlier analysis of 500 to 650 of the donors, high-throughput TCR beta sequencing was used to judge whether each TCR beta V gene segment behaved as functional or pseudogenic. Alongside the repertoire data, information on donor age, sex, ethnicity and CMV serostatus was compiled. A later genetic analysis took genome-wide SNP genotypes for about 55% of the roughly 700 donors and used that subset as a discovery cohort. Every discovery cohort repertoire had been produced on one sequencing platform. HLA typing included class I and class II loci at four-digit resolution. Typing coverage varied by locus: roughly 620-630 donors for A, B, C, DRB1 and DQB1; some 520 for DQA1; about 600 for DPA1; 400 to 480 for DPB1. A few DR-DQ haplotypes were treated as single units for association and clustering because of strong linkage in the cohort. Across around 400 genotyped donors of the cohort, an average of roughly 230,000 unique TCR beta nucleotide sequences per donor were sequenced, and 15% to 20% of those sequences were non-productive.

Here is what the overall study found, with its caveats: While some public TCRs were present in many individuals, most TCR sequences turned up only very rarely across donors. Sequencing depth was assumed to be roughly uniform across donors in the presence/absence analyses, though that assumption may not hold. According to a later analysis, parvovirus B19, influenza, CMV and Epstein-Barr virus appeared linked to several top co-occurrence clusters. A later genetic analysis reported fewer N-insertions in productive TCRs among donors in an Asian-associated ancestry cluster than the approximately 700-donor mean. HLA typing was unavailable for some donors at each locus, so association tests used only the typed subset. According to the authors, the approach could potentially be generalized to other disease states and immunological phenotypes. Three of the identified cytomegalovirus-associated TCR beta chains were confirmed in vitro to be specific for cytomegalovirus antigens. For the cohort, immune exposure information was limited to CMV serostatus. A further reported finding was that TCR beta sequences accurately predicted the HLA-A and HLA-B alleles for most subjects in the first cohort. In an earlier analysis of around 600 of the donors, most TCR beta V segments were observed in productive rearrangements about 90% or about 30% of the time, broadly matching IMGT annotations. Strong co-occurrence of HLA alleles, especially DR and DQ, made assigning TCR associations to individual alleles difficult. The earlier analysis of 587 of the donors excluded about 16 rarely observed V segments, including chromosome 9 orphons, because counts were too low. In a later analysis, HLA-associated TCR beta chains were found to be more clonally expanded and to have lower generation probabilities than equally common non-associated chains. At a false discovery rate of 0.05, a later analysis linked approximately 18,000 TCR beta sequences to specific HLA alleles. Linkage disequilibrium might explain the correlated functional status among segregating V segments, but an unknown experimental factor could not be ruled out. A group of highly shared sequence variants was considered likely to be a technical artifact of the sequencing pipeline. An association between a missense DCLRE1C variant and V-gene and J-gene trimming of TCR beta chains was found in a later genetic analysis and replicated in an independent cohort. This cohort had only TCR beta chains sequenced, and the lack of alpha or paired-chain data limited which features could be detected. The study gave a list of 150 to 200 TCR beta chains associated with cytomegalovirus. Because the 87-base-pair reads could not distinguish some IMGT-functional V segments, including TRBV6-2 and TRBV6-3, those segments were excluded. Cytomegalovirus status was reported to be diagnosed by the classifier with high specificity and sensitivity in both the original and validation cohorts. A later analysis found that TCR association rates varied across HLA loci, with DRB1 alleles showing the most associated TCRs and HLA-C alleles the fewest. A later analysis found that most CMV-associated TCR beta chains appeared HLA-restricted, with HLA associations seemingly driven largely by CMV exposure.

Remarks on this clone: Its antigen remains undetermined.

The CDR3 has 15 amino acids, counting the end cysteine and phenylalanine. The kept DNA is CDR3 alone, 45 bases in frame from the first base. From the germline V gene (reference sequence), CDR1 is LNHDA and CDR2 is SQIVND. The germline V and J ends show losses of 5 bases and 8 bases respectively, and no gene match explains 12 bases of the junction. Library preparation used the immunoSEQ multiplex PCR assay. For the multiplex PCR, a mixture combining 60 forward primers for TCR Vbeta segments and 13 reverse primers for TCR Jbeta segments was used. A multiplex PCR assay on genomic DNA amplified the CDR3 region of rearranged TCR beta genes. On the Illumina HiSeq System, the amplified TCR beta libraries were sequenced as 87-base-pair reads. Regarding the original processing steps: A later analysis tallied 80 million to 95 million unique TCR beta chains across the 600 to 700 repertoires, and some 10 million of those chains were shared by two or more donors. Raw reads were error-corrected and collapsed into unique sequences with a nearest-neighbor algorithm that merged closely related sequences to remove PCR and sequencing errors. To assign V, D and J gene segments, CDR3 sequences were aligned to IMGT reference sequences. For a sequence to be retained, a match of at least six nucleotides was required to both a V gene segment and a J gene segment. A rearrangement was called productive if the CDR3 had no stop codons and remained in frame with V and J, and every other rearrangement was called non-productive. CDR3 was defined according to IMGT convention as the region running from the second conserved V-encoded cysteine to the conserved J-encoded phenylalanine. The earlier analysis of around 640 of the donors excluded sequences that lacked an unambiguous match to a single V gene segment. An earlier analysis of under 750 of the donors called V segments functional above 56.7% productive rearrangements and segregating when the between-donor standard deviation exceeded 5%. To diagnose cytomegalovirus status from the catalog of TCR beta chain sequences, a statistical classification framework was built. V and J gene assignment, in a later analysis, came from comparing TCR nucleotide sequences with IMGT/GENE-DB human TR gene sequences. The TCRdist pipeline was used in a later analysis to assign CDR3 sequences and most-parsimonious VDJ recombination scenarios. A later analysis defined each TCR beta chain by its CDR3 amino acid sequence plus V-gene family, and excluded reads lacking a unique V-gene family. In a later analysis, 500 to 650 highly shared, low-generation-probability nucleotide sequences were removed to address suspected cross-contamination and a sequencing artifact. For each public chain, a later analysis derived a clonal expansion index from normalized ranks of inferred template counts within each repertoire. In a later analysis, generation probabilities were computed using a VDJ recombination model fitted to out-of-frame rearrangements, and the results were checked against IGoR. In a later analysis, TCR-TCR, TCR-HLA and TCR-CMV co-occurrence was scored with hypergeometric tests, and a repertoire-size bias correction was applied to TCR pairs. False discovery rates were estimated in a later analysis by permuting HLA or CMV assignments 20 times. A later analysis grouped co-occurring TCRs with DBSCAN, adding TCRdist sequence similarity when clustering within HLA-allele-positive subsets. Repertoires with fewer than 30,000 or more than 120,000 public chains, plus five repertoires with anomalous nucleotide sharing, were excluded from co-occurrence clustering. The table comes from immuneACCESS by way of TCRdb, which keeps in-frame sequences with V and J called. Part of the clones is missing from these tables; in studies checked, under half for an unresolved V gene and the rest for unknown reasons. The V and J calls and the clone size are those of that table, but D and trimming were determined from the DNA. This specimen's table enumerates about 130,000 clones. About 2.5% of the sample rests with the top ten.

In total, 500 to 700 healthy bone marrow donors made up the cohort. All cohort members were sampled while nominally healthy, although unrecorded immune exposures were likely present. The donor tested CMV seronegative, placing the donor among the 300 to 400 seronegative members of the cohort. A peripheral blood sample was collected from each donor, and TCR beta sequencing was performed on peripheral blood mononuclear cells. The Qiagen DNeasy Blood Extraction Kit was used to extract genomic DNA from the blood cell samples. The sequence was collected from a man between 25 and 39 years old in good health and CMV-seronegative. The sample taken for sequencing was PBMCs. This sequence uses TRBV19 and TRBJ1-2, and TRBD1 matches 9 of the central bases. The CDR3 protein: CASSPFRDRVEGYTF. At the DNA level, the sequence is TGTGCCAGTAGTCCGTTCCGGGACAGGGTCGAGGGCTACACCTTC. Beyond the CDR3, the reference TRBV19 and TRBJ1-2 genes provide the residues; the full variable domain reads: DGGITQSPKYLFRKEGQNVTLSCEQNLNHDAMYWYRQDPGQGLRLIYYSQIVNDFQKGDIAEGYSVSREKKESFPLTVTSAQKNPTAFYLCASSPFRDRVEGYTFGSGTRLTVV.